The rows below give T cell receptor beta chains drawn from one sample of a study of control samples from healthy donors and cancer patients. The data were produced by immunoSEQ multiplex PCR, yet TCRdb's version contains in-frame clones alone and is incomplete. The sample holds 160,000 or so clones, around 96% seen once. Sequences were obtained from blood. These receptors were taken from a woman aged 25 to 39 in good health. CDR3s include the opening cysteine and the closing phenylalanine or tryptophan. The D gene is left open where the match is weak. Not every row has a clone size; where given, it reads once, few, many or a size class.

J	V	size	D	CDR3	DNA
TRBJ2-1	TRBV12-5	-	-	CASGLGTEVNEQFF	TGTGCTAGTGGTCTCGGGACGGAGGTCAATGAGCAGTTCTTC
TRBJ1-4	TRBV18	-	-	CASSRQTTEKLFF	TGTGCCAGCTCACGACAGACAACCGAAAAACTGTTTTTT
TRBJ2-7	TRBV5-1	-	TRBD2	CASSLREGSAYEQYF	TGCGCCAGCAGCTTACGGGAGGGAAGTGCCTACGAGCAGTACTTC
TRBJ1-6	TRBV2	-	TRBD1	CASSKQTGAWGSPLHF	TGTGCCAGCAGTAAACAGACAGGGGCGTGGGGTTCACCCCTCCACTTT
TRBJ1-3	TRBV11-2	-	-	CASRSSGVAGNTIYF	TGTGCCAGCCGCAGTAGTGGCGTTGCTGGAAACACCATATATTTT
TRBJ2-1	TRBV6-6	-	-	CASTKSSYNEQFF	TGTGCCAGCACAAAGAGCTCCTACAATGAGCAGTTCTTC
TRBJ1-2	TRBV28	-	-	CASSLIWQGNGYTF	TGTGCCAGCAGTTTGATATGGCAGGGCAATGGCTACACCTTC
TRBJ1-1	TRBV18	-	-	CASSPGSLGAFF	TGTGCCAGCTCACCAGGATCTCTGGGGGCTTTCTTT
TRBJ2-1	TRBV6-5	-	TRBD2	CASSLAGGLYNEQFF	TGTGCCAGCAGTTTAGCGGGAGGCCTATACAATGAGCAGTTCTTC
TRBJ2-7	TRBV4-1	-	-	CASSRVGNFAEQYF	TGCGCCAGCAGCCGTGTCGGGAACTTCGCCGAGCAGTACTTC
TRBJ2-4	TRBV7-9	once	TRBD2	CASSLATSGGTKVIQYF	TGTGCCAGCAGCTTAGCCACTAGCGGGGGGACCAAAGTCATTCAGTACTTC
TRBJ2-7	TRBV20-1	once	-	CSASSGWPYEQYF	TGCAGTGCTAGTTCCGGGTGGCCCTACGAGCAGTACTTC
TRBJ1-5	TRBV6-1	once	-	CASSDKAWGQGGQPQHF	TGTGCCAGCAGTGATAAGGCTTGGGGGCAGGGAGGTCAGCCCCAGCATTTT
TRBJ1-5	TRBV6-6	-	TRBD1	CASRYGTGDQNQPQHF	TGTGCCAGCAGATATGGGACAGGAGACCAGAATCAGCCCCAGCATTTT
TRBJ1-2	TRBV4-1	-	-	CASSHRVGEFYGYTF	TGCGCCAGCAGCCATCGGGTGGGGGAGTTCTATGGCTACACCTTC
TRBJ1-6	TRBV7-8	-	-	CASSFLGLMGPLHF	TGTGCCAGCAGCTTCCTAGGCCTGATGGGGCCCCTCCACTTT
TRBJ2-7	TRBV5-6	-	-	CASSFGRGAYEQYF	TGTGCCAGCAGCTTTGGGAGGGGGGCCTACGAGCAGTACTTC
TRBJ2-5	TRBV6-1	-	-	CASSELRGFETQYF	TGTGCCAGCAGTGAACTGAGGGGGTTTGAGACCCAGTACTTC
TRBJ1-1	TRBV7-9	-	-	CASSLGDRLNTEAFF	TGTGCCAGCAGCTTAGGAGACAGGCTGAACACTGAAGCTTTCTTT
TRBJ1-4	TRBV28	-	TRBD1	CASRTGSYEKLFF	TGTGCCAGCCGGACAGGGTCGTACGAAAAACTGTTTTTT
TRBJ2-1	TRBV13	once	TRBD2	CASSLLAGAHNEQFF	TGTGCCAGCAGCTTACTAGCGGGAGCCCACAATGAGCAGTTCTTC
TRBJ1-1	TRBV7-9	-	-	CASSLEGSNTEAFF	TGTGCCAGCAGCTTAGAGGGGTCGAACACTGAAGCTTTCTTT
TRBJ1-2	TRBV19	few	TRBD1	CASKTTEGASGYTF	TGTGCCAGTAAAACCACGGAGGGGGCGAGTGGCTACACCTTC
TRBJ2-7	TRBV10-3	once	-	CAIRKGSPLTYEQYF	TGTGCCATCAGAAAGGGGTCGCCCCTTACCTACGAGCAGTACTTC
TRBJ1-1	TRBV6-5	-	TRBD1	CASSFRGQVNTEAFF	TGTGCCAGCAGCTTCAGGGGACAGGTCAACACTGAAGCTTTCTTT
TRBJ2-5	TRBV5-1	-	TRBD1	CASSLAGDRAQETQYF	TGCGCCAGCAGCTTGGCGGGGGACAGGGCCCAAGAGACCCAGTACTTC
TRBJ1-1	TRBV9	-	-	CASSVEGSGTEAFF	TGTGCCAGCAGCGTAGAGGGCTCGGGCACTGAAGCTTTCTTT
TRBJ1-1	TRBV5-1	-	-	CASTRTAHMNTEAFF	TGCGCCAGCACCCGGACGGCACACATGAACACTGAAGCTTTCTTT
TRBJ2-3	TRBV14	-	-	CASRQDGTDTQYF	TGTGCCAGCAGACAGGACGGGACAGATACGCAGTATTTT